One and the same sample provided the 10 T cell receptor beta chains below, sequenced in a study of CD8 T cells in Susac syndrome (dated by TCRdb to the late 2010s). Library method: the immunoSEQ multiplex PCR assay. RNA was extracted using the RNeasy kit, and about 0.45 to 1 microgram was reverse transcribed with random hexamers. The raw public data were reprocessed by TCRdb itself: fastp quality trimming at Q25, MiXCR clonotype calling, in-frame beta chains only. For every CDR3 protein sequence, its rows merge into one entry that carries the most common genes and DNA. The table for this sample lists 200,000 to 250,000 distinct CDR3 sequences; roughly 95% of them were counted only once. The ten biggest clones cover around 0.072% of the sample. The sequenced sample consisted of CD4+ T cells from PBMCs. These receptors all come from a human donor with multiple sclerosis.

The chain carries TRBV7-3 and TRBJ2-5; 7 bases line up with TRBD1. Per germline, CDR1 SGHTA and CDR2 FQGTGA. V shed 3 bases, J shed 3 bases, and the junction held 4 bases outside the gene matches. The CDR3 consists of 14 residues. CDR3 in DNA: TGTGCCAGCAGCTTGACAGGGCCTAAAGAGACCCAGTACTTC. Protein: CASSLTGPKETQYF.

The chain employs TRBV5-1 and TRBJ1-5; D uncertain. Between the trimmed V and J ends, which lost 4 bases and 2 bases, there was a span of 10 bases. The CDR3 consists of 14 residues. Per germline, CDR1 SGHRS and CDR2 YFSETQ. The chain's CDR3 is CASSPDSGNQPQHF. CDR3 nucleotide sequence: TGCGCCAGCAGCCCGGACTCCGGCAATCAGCCCCAGCATTTT.

The chain carries TRBV29-1 and TRBJ1-1; 7 bases agree with TRBD1. Germline lookup yields CDR1 SQVTM and CDR2 ANQGSEA. The CDR3 has 11 amino acids. J gave up 9 bases and V 4 bases, and 5 bases lay outside the gene matches. CDR3 residues: CSVGGGQQAFF. The CDR3 DNA follows: TGCAGCGTTGGGGGGGGACAGCAAGCTTTCTTT.

The genes are TRBV7-2 and TRBJ1-2, with 7 bases matching TRBD1. The V segment lost 5 bases and the J segment 8 bases; nucleotides outside the gene matches: 8. The CDR3 runs to 13 residues. Germline V lookup: CDR1 SGHTA, CDR2 FQGNSA. CDR3 coding DNA: TGTGCCAGCAGCCTACAGGGGTATAGCGGCTACACCTTC. Its translation: CASSLQGYSGYTF. The full variable domain, completed using reference TRBV7-2 and TRBJ1-2, is GAGVSQSPSNKVTEKGKDVELRCDPISGHTALYWYRQSLGQGLEFLIYFQGNSAPDKSGLPSDRFSAERTGGSVSTLTIQRTQQEDSAVYLCASSLQGYSGYTFGSGTRLTVV.

The gene calls are TRBV7-2 and TRBJ2-7, with TRBD1 matching 8 bases. J was trimmed by 2 bases and V by 5 bases; bases with no gene match: 8. The CDR3 length is 15 residues. Germline V gene sequence: CDR1 SGHTA, CDR2 FQGNSA. The CDR3 here is CASSPRTGPTYEQYF. CDR3 DNA: TGTGCCAGCAGCCCCCGGACAGGGCCAACCTACGAGCAGTACTTC.

The CDR3 DNA reads TGCAGCGTTGGACACGGCGATGGCTACACCTTC. It specifies CSVGHGDGYTF. The gene calls are TRBV29-1 and TRBJ1-2; D unresolved. Germline V lookup: CDR1 SQVTM, CDR2 ANQGSEA. Trimming left V 4 bases short and J 6 bases short, with 9 bases between. The CDR3 sequence is 11 residues long.

The genes are TRBV12-3 or TRBV12-4 and TRBJ1-5; 11 nucleotides match TRBD1. CDR3 length: 16 amino acids. With 5 bases clipped from V and 7 bases from J, the junction kept 10 bases outside the gene matches. The CDR3 region is CASSPAGQGVKQPQHF. The CDR3 coding sequence is TGTGCCAGCAGTCCCGCGGGACAGGGGGTTAAGCAGCCCCAGCATTTT.

The CDR3 loop reads CASSVLGATGELFF. The CDR3 region has the DNA TGTGCCAGCAGCGTGTTAGGGGCTACCGGGGAGCTGTTTTTT. The gene calls are TRBV9 and TRBJ2-2; D is possibly TRBD1 (5 bases). The V gene lost 2 bases and the J gene lost 5 bases, with 10 bases spanning the gap. Germline values: CDR1 SGDLS, CDR2 YYNGEE. This CDR3 spans 14 amino acids.

The chain employs TRBV7-9 and TRBJ1-2, with unresolved D. Germline assignment: CDR1 SEHNR and CDR2 FQNEAQ (reference sequence). V gave up 1 base and J gave up 0 bases, with 9 bases separating them. The CDR3 length is 15 residues. The CDR3 region is CASSLDGRSNYGYTF. The CDR3 DNA reads as TGTGCCAGCAGCTTAGACGGAAGATCTAACTATGGCTACACCTTC.

The CDR3, as DNA: TGTGCCAGCAGCCGATTCTCGCTTGGCACAGATACGCAGTATTTT. This encodes CASSRFSLGTDTQYF. The gene calls are TRBV7-6 and TRBJ2-3, with D hard to call. With 5 bases removed from V and 1 base from J, the gap between germline ends came to 13 bases. Germline values: CDR1 SGHVS, CDR2 FNYEAQ. CDR3 size: 15 residues.